This TCR beta chain was recovered during a study of cytomegalovirus exposure and HLA in healthy donors. The CDR3 contains 14 residues. Trimming cost V 1 base and J 5 bases, with 8 bases left between them. Germline loops: CDR1 SGHVS, CDR2 FNYEAQ. In the PCR, 60 Vbeta and 13 Jbeta primers were used. TCRdb's table, derived via immunoSEQ multiplex PCR, lists solely in-frame clones and lacks some. The sample has 200,000 to 250,000 clones; 75% to 85% are singletons. This receptor was identified in a girl aged 5 to 17 in good health and CMV-seronegative. The sequencing sample was made of PBMCs. V and J are TRBV7-6 and TRBJ1-4; the D gene is possibly TRBD1 (6 bases). For the CDR3, the DNA is TGTGCCAGCAGCTTAGGAGGACAGAATGAAAAACTGTTTTTT. It codes for CASSLGGQNEKLFF.